This T cell receptor (beta chain) was captured by sequencing in a study of T cells expressing NK-cell markers. Study context: In sorted CD3+CD56+NKG2C+, CD3+CD56+NKG2C- and CD3+CD56-NKG2C+ T cells, TCR beta repertoires were obtained.

Study conclusions and caveats: In a few donors, dominant clonotypes made up about 25-60.1% of CD3+CD56-NKG2C+ cells. Dominant NKG2C+ clonotypes made up roughly 1.0-7.0% of CD8+ T cells in six donors.

As for this clonotype: The antigen is unknown.

TCRdb re-called the 5' RACE reads, yielding one record per CDR3 amino acid sequence without DNA. This repertoire comprises almost 450,000 distinct CDR3 sequences; its ten largest clones make up less than 7.5%. The sequencing sample was made of blood T cells: a sorted CD56 or NKG2C T cell subset, CD4+ or CD8+ T cells, or bulk PBMC T cells (not recorded which). The clonotype was recovered from a woman between 18 and 70 years old in good health.

The CDR3 here is CASSNMNTDTQYF. The chain couples TRBV7-8 to TRBJ2-3. Germline loops: CDR1 SGHVS, CDR2 FQNEAQ. The CDR3 is 13 residues long. Full variable domain (outside the CDR3, taken from reference TRBV7-8 and TRBJ2-3): GAGVSQSPRYKVAKRGQDVALRCDPISGHVSLFWYQQALGQGPEFLTYFQNEAQLDKSGLPSDRFFAERPEGSVSTLKIQRTQQEDSAVYLCASSNMNTDTQYFGPGTRLTVL.